The next 6 T cell receptor beta chains were all read from a single sample in a study of immune evolution from preneoplasia to lung adenocarcinoma. TCRdb's copy holds only in-frame clones and misses some; the assay was immunoSEQ multiplex PCR. The sample carries over 3,000 clones, roughly 80% recorded once. Sequenced: FFPE adjacent normal lung tissue. Source of these receptors: a person aged 70 to 85 with lung adenocarcinoma.

Comments on this clone: One end of the junction does not line up with germline, which may come from a read error. The chain employs TRBV6-5 and TRBJ1-2; D uncertain. The V gene's germline CDR1 is MNHEY and CDR2 SVGAGI. The CDR3 loop spans 15 amino acids. CDR3 in DNA: TGTGCCAGTAGTTACCAGGAGGGAGCTGACTATGGCTACACCTTC. Translation: CASSYQEGADYGYTF.

CDR3 in amino acids: CASSPPGSWWEQYF. Written as DNA, the CDR3 is TGTGCCAGCAGCCCGCCGGGATCATGGTGGGAGCAGTACTTC. The chain combines TRBV28 with TRBJ2-7; a weak D match, TRBD2 (5 bases). V was pared by 6 bases and J by 7 bases, with 19 bases between. The germline CDR1 and CDR2 sequences are MDHEN and SYDVKM. The CDR3 covers 14 residues.

This clone occurred once. The rearrangement uses TRBV7-8 and TRBJ1-2, with 9 bases that match TRBD1. J was trimmed by 6 bases and V by 8 bases; bases with no gene match: 13. The CDR3 is 15 amino acids. Germline V lookup: CDR1 SGHVS, CDR2 FQNEAQ. CDR3 residues: CASRQTGQGTDGYTF. CDR3 nucleotide sequence: TGTGCCAGCCGACAAACGGGACAGGGAACCGATGGCTACACCTTC.

The rearrangement links TRBV30 to TRBJ2-1; D call uncertain. Germline-derived CDR1 and CDR2 are GTSNPN and SVGIG (reference sequence). Trimming took 0 bases from V and 12 from J, leaving 9 bases between them. CDR3 size: 11 residues. CDR3 in amino acids: CAWSVQTLQFF. The CDR3 DNA follows: TGTGCCTGGAGTGTACAGACTTTGCAGTTCTTC.

This clone was seen just once. The chain couples TRBV5-6 to TRBJ2-5; D might be TRBD1 (6 bases). CDR1 is SGHDT, CDR2 YYEEEE, per germline. CDR3 length: 13 amino acids. V was cut by 2 bases and J by 5 bases, with 10 bases left in between. The DNA for the CDR3 is TGTGCCAGCAGCTTTCAAGGACAGGAGACCCAGTACTTC. Translation: CASSFQGQETQYF.

The chain joins TRBV7-9 to TRBJ1-4, with D uncertain. Germline CDR1 SEHNR, CDR2 FQNEAQ (reference sequence). V was shortened by 1 base and J by 7 bases, with 19 bases between the two germline ends. This CDR3 region has 17 residues. As DNA, the CDR3 is TGTGCCAGCAGCTTAGGCCAGGTCGTGGGCAGTCGTGAAAAACTGTTTTTT. Its translation: CASSLGQVVGSREKLFF.